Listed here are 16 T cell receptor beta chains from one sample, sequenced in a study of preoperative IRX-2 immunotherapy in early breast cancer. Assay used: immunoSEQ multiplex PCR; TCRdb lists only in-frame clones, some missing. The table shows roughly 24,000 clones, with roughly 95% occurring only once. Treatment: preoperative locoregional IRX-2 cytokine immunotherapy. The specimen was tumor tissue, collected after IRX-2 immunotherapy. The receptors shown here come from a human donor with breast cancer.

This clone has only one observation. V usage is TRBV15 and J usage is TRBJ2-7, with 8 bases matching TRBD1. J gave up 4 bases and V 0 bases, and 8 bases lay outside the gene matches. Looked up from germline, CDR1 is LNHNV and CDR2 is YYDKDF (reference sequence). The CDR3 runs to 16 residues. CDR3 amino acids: CATSRDGTGPGYEQYF. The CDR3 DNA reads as TGTGCCACCAGCAGAGACGGGACAGGCCCCGGGTACGAGCAGTACTTC.

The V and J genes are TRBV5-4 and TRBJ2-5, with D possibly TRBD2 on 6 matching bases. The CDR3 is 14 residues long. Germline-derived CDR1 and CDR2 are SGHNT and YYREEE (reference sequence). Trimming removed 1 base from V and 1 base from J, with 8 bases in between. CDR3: CASSLKGGQETQYF. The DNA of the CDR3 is TGTGCCAGCAGCTTGAAGGGAGGCCAAGAGACCCAGTACTTC.

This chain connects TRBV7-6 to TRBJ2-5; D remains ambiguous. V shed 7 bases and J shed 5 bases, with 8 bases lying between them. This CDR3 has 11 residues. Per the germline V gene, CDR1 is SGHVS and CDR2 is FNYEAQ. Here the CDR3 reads CASKMGETQYF. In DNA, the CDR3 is TGTGCCAGCAAAATGGGGGAGACCCAGTACTTC.

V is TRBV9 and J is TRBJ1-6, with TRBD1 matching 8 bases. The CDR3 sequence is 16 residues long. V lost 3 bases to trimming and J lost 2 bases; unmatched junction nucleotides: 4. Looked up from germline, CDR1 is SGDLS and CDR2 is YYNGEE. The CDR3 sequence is CASSARQGTYNSPLHF. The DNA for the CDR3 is TGTGCCAGCAGCGCGCGACAGGGGACCTATAATTCACCCCTCCACTTT.

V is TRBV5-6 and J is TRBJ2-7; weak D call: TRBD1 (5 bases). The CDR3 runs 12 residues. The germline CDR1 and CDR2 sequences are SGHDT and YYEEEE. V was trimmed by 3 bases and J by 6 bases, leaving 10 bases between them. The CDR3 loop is CASSWGPGEQYF. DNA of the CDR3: TGTGCCAGCAGCTGGGGCCCCGGCGAGCAGTACTTC.

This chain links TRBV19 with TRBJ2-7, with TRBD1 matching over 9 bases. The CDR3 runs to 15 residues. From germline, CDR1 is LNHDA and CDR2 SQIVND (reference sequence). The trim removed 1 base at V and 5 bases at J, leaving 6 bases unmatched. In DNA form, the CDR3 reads TGTGCCAGTAGTATAGTGGGGGACAGGGCCCACGAGCAGTACTTC. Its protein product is CASSIVGDRAHEQYF. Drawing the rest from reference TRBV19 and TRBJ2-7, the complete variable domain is DGGITQSPKYLFRKEGQNVTLSCEQNLNHDAMYWYRQDPGQGLRLIYYSQIVNDFQKGDIAEGYSVSREKKESFPLTVTSAQKNPTAFYLCASSIVGDRAHEQYFGPGTRLTVT.

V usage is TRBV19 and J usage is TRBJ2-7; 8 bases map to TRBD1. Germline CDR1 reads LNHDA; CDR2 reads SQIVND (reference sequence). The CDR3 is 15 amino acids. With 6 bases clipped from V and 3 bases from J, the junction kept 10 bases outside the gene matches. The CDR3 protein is CASRSSTGVIYEQYF. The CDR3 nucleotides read TGTGCCAGTAGGAGTTCGACAGGGGTTATCTACGAGCAGTACTTC.

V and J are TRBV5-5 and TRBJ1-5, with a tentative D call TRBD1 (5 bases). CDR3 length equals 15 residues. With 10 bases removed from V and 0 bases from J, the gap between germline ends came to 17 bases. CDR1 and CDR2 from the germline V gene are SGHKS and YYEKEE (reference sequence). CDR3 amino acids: CARALGEYSNQPQHF. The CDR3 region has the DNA TGTGCCCGAGCCCTAGGGGAGTATAGCAATCAGCCCCAGCATTTT.

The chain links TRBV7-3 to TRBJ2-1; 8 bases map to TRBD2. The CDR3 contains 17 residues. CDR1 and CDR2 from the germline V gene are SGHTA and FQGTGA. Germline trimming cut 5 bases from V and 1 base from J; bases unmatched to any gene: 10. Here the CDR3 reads CASSANRLAPSYNEQFF. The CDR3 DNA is TGTGCCAGCAGCGCCAATAGACTAGCGCCATCCTACAATGAGCAGTTCTTC.

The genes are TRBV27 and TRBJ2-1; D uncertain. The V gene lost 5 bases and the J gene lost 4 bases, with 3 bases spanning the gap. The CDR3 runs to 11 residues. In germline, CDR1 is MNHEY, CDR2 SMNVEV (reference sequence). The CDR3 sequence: CASSQYNEQFF. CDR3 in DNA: TGTGCCAGCAGTCAGTACAATGAGCAGTTCTTC.

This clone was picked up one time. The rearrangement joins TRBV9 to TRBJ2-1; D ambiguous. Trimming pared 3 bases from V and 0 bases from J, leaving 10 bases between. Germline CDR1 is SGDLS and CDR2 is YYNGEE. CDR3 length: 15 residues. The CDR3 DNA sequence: TGTGCCAGCAGCGGTACGGGCAGCTCCTACAATGAGCAGTTCTTC. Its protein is CASSGTGSSYNEQFF.

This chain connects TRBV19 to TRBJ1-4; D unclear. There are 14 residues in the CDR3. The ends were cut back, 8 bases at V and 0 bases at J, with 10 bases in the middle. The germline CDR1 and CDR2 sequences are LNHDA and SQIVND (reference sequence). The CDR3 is CASEGYPTNEKLFF. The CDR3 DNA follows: TGTGCCAGTGAAGGGTACCCAACTAATGAAAAACTGTTTTTT.

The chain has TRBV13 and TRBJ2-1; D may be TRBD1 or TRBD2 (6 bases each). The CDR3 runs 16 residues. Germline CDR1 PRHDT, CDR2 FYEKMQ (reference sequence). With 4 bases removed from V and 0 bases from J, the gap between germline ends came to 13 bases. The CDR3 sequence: CASSWGKGGSYNEQFF. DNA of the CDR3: TGTGCCAGCAGCTGGGGGAAGGGGGGCTCCTACAATGAGCAGTTCTTC.

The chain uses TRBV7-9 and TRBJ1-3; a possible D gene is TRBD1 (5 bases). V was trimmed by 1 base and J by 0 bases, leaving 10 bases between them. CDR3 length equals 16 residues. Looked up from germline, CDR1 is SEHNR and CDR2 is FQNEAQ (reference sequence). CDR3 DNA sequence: TGTGCCAGCAGCTTAGGAGGGGACTCCTCTGGAAACACCATATATTTT. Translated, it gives CASSLGGDSSGNTIYF.

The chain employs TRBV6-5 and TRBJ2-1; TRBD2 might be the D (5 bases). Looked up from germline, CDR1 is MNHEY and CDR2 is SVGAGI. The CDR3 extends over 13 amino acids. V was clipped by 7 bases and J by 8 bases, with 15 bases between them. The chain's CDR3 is CASTQSLSDEQFF. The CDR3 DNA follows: TGTGCCAGCACCCAGTCCCTTAGCGATGAGCAGTTCTTC.

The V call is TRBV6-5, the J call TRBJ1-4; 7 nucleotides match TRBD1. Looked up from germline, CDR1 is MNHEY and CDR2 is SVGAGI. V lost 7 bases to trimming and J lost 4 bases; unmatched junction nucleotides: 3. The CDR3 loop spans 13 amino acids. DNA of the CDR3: TGTGCCAGCAAAGGGGGCAGTAATGAAAAACTGTTTTTT. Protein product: CASKGGSNEKLFF.